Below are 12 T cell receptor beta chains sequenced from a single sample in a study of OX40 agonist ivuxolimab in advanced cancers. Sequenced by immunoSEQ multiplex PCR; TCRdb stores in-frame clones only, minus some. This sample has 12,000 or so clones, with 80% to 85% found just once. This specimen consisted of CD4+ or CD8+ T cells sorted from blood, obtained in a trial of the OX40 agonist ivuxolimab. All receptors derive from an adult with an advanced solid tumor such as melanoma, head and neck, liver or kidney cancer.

The CDR3 nucleotides are TGTGCCACCAGCACACTAGCGTCGGAGACCCAGTACTTC. Translating it yields CATSTLASETQYF. The chain employs TRBV15 and TRBJ2-5, with 7 bases that match TRBD2. The CDR3 runs 13 residues. Germline V gene data show CDR1 as LNHNV and CDR2 as YYDKDF (reference sequence). With 4 bases clipped from V and 5 bases from J, the junction kept 4 bases outside the gene matches.

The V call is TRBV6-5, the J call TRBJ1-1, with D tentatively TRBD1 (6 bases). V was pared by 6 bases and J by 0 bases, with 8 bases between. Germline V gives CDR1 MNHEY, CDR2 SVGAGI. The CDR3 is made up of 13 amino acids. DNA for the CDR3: TGTGCCAGCAGAGCAGGGGTGAACACTGAAGCTTTCTTT. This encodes CASRAGVNTEAFF.

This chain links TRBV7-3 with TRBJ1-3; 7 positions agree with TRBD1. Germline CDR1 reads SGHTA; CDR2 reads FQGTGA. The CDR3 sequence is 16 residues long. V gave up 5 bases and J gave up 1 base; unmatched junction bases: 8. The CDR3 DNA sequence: TGTGCCAGCAGCACCCAGACAGGGCATTCTGGAAACACCATATATTTT. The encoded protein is CASSTQTGHSGNTIYF.

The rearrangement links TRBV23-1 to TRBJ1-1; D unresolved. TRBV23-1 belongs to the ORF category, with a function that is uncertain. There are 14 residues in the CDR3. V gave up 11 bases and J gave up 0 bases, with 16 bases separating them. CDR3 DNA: TGCGCCTGGGGTAGTGGAGGTGTGAACACTGAAGCTTTCTTT. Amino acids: CAWGSGGVNTEAFF.

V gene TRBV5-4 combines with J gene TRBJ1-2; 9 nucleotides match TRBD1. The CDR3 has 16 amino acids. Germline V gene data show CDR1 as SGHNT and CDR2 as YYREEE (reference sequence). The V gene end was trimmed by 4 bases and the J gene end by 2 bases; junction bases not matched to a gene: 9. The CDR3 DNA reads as TGTGCCAGCAGCGACAACAGGGGGCAACTAAACTATGGCTACACCTTC. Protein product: CASSDNRGQLNYGYTF.

The DNA of the CDR3 is TGCGCCAGCGCCCGGGCCATTAATGAAAAACTGTTTTTT. This translates into CASARAINEKLFF. The V gene is TRBV4-3, the J gene TRBJ1-4; unclear D gene. This CDR3 is 13 amino acids long. V dropped 8 bases and J dropped 4 bases, with 11 bases sitting between them. Germline CDR1 reads LGHNA; CDR2 reads YSLEER.

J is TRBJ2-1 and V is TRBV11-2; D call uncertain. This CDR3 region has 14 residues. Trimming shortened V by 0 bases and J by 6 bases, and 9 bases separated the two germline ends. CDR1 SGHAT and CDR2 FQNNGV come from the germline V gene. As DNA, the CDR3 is TGTGCCAGCAGCTTAGAAGCTACCTCCAATGAGCAGTTCTTC. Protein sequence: CASSLEATSNEQFF.

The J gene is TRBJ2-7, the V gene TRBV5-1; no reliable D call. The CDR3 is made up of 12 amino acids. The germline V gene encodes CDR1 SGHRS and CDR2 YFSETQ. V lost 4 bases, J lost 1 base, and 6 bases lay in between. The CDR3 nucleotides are TGCGCCAGCAGCCCCGGGTCCTACGAGCAGTACTTC. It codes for CASSPGSYEQYF.

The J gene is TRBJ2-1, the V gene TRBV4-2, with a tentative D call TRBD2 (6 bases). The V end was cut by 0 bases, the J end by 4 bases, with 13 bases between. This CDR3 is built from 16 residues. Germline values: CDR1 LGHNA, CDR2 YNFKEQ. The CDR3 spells CASSQDPGDPYNEQFF. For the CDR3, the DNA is TGTGCCAGCAGCCAAGATCCGGGGGACCCTTACAATGAGCAGTTCTTC.

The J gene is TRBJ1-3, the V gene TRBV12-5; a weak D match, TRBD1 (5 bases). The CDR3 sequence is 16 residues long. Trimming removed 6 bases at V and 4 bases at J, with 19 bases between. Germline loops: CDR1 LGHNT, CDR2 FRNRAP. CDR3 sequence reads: CASGILLEGRGNTIYF. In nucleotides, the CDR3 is TGTGCTAGTGGGATCCTTTTGGAGGGGCGCGGAAACACCATATATTTT. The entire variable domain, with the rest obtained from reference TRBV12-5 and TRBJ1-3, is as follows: DARVTQTPRHKVTEMGQEVTMRCQPILGHNTVFWYRQTMMQGLELLAYFRNRAPLDDSGMPKDRFSAEMPDATLATLKIQPSEPRDSAVYFCASGILLEGRGNTIYFGEGSWLTVV.

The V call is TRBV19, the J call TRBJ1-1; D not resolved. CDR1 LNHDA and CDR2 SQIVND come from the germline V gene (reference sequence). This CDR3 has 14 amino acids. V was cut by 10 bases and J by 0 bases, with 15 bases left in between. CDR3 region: CATVNGIVNTEAFF. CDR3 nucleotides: TGTGCCACCGTCAACGGGATAGTGAACACTGAAGCTTTCTTT.

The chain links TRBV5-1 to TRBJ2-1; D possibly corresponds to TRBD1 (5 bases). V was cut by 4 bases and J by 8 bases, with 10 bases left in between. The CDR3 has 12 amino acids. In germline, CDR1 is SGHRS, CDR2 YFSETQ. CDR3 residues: CASSLAGYEQFF. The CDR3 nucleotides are TGCGCCAGCAGCCTTGCAGGGTATGAGCAGTTCTTC.